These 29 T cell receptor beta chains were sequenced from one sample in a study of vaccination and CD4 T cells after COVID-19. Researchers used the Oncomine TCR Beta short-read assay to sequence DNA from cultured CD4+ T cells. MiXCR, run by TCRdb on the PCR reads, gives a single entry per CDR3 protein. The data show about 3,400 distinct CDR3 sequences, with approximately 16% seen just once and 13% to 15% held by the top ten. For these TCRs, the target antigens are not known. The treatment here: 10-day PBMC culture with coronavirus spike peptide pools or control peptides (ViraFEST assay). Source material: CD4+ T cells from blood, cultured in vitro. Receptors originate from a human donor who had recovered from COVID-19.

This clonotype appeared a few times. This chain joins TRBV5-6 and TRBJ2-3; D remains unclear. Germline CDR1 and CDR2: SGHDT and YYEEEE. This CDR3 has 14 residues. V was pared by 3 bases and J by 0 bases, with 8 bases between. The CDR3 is CASSSYESTDTQYF. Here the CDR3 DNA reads TGTGCCAGCAGCTCATACGAAAGCACAGATACGCAGTATTTT. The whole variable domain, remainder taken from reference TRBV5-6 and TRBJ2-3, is DAGVTQSPTHLIKTRGQQVTLRCSPKSGHDTVSWYQQALGQGPQFIFQYYEEEERQRGNFPDRFSGHQFPNYSSELNVNALLLGDSALYLCASSSYESTDTQYFGPGTRLTVL.

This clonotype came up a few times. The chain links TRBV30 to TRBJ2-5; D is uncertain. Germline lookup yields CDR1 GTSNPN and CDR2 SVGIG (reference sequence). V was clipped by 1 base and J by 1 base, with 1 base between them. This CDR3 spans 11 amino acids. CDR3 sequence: CAWSAQETQYF. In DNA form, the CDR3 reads TGTGCCTGGAGTGCCCAAGAGACCCAGTACTTC.

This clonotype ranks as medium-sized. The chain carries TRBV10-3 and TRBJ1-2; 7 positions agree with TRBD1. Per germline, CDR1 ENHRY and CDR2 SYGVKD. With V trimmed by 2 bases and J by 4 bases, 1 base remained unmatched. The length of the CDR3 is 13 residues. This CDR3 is CAISENRGYGYTF. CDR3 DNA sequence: TGTGCCATCAGTGAGAACAGGGGCTATGGCTACACCTTC.

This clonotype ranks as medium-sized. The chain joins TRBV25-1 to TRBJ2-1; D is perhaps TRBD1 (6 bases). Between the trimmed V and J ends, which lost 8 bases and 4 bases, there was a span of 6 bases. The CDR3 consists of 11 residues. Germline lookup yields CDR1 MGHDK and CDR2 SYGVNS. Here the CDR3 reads CASDRYNEQFF. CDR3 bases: TGTGCCAGCGACAGGTACAATGAGCAGTTCTTC.

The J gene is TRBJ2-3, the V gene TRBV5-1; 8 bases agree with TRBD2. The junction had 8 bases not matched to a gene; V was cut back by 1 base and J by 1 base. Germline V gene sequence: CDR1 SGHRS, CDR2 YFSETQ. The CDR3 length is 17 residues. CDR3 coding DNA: TGCGCCAGCAGCTTGAACCCTAGCGGGCTTCGCACAGATACGCAGTATTTT. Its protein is CASSLNPSGLRTDTQYF.

The CDR3 DNA sequence: TGTGCCAGCAGCCGAACCTACTCTGGGGCCAACGTCCTGACTTTC. Amino acid sequence: CASSRTYSGANVLTF. The V call is TRBV7-3, the J call TRBJ2-6; no reliable D call. V was clipped by 5 bases and J by 0 bases, with 8 bases between them. Germline CDR1 reads SGHTA; CDR2 reads FQGTGA. The CDR3 length is 15 residues.

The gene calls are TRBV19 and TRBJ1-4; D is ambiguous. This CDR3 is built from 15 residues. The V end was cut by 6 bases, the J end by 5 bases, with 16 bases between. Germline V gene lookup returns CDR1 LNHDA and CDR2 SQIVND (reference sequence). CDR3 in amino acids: CASSPGRQPNEKLFF. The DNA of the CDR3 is TGTGCCAGTAGCCCGGGGAGGCAGCCGAATGAAAAACTGTTTTTT.

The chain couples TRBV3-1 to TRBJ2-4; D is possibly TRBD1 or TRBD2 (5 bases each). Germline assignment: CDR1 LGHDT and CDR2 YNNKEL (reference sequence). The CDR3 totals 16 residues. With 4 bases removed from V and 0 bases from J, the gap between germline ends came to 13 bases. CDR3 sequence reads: CASSPGTLLAKNIQYF. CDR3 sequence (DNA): TGTGCCAGCAGCCCCGGGACGCTACTAGCCAAAAACATTCAGTACTTC.

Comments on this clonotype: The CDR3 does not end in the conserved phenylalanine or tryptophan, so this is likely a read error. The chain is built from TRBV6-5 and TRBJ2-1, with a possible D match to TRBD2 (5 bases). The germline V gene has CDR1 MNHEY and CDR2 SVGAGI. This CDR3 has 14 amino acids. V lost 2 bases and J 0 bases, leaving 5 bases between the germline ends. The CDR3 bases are TGTGCCAGCAGTTACGGACTCTCCTACAATGAGCAGTTCTTA. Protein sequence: CASSYGLSYNEQFL.

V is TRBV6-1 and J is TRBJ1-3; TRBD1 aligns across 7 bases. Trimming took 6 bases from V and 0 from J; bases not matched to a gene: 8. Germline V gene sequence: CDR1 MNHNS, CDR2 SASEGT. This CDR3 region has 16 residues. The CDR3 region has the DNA TGTGCCAGCAGGAAGACAGGGACTAACTCTGGAAACACCATATATTTT. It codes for CASRKTGTNSGNTIYF.

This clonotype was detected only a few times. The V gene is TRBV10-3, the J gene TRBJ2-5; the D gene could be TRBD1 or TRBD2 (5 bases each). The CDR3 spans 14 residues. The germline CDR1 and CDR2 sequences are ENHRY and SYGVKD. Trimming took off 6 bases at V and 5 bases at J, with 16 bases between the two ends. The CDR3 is CAISDGAFGETQYF. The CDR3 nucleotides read TGTGCCATCAGCGACGGGGCCTTCGGGGAGACCCAGTACTTC.

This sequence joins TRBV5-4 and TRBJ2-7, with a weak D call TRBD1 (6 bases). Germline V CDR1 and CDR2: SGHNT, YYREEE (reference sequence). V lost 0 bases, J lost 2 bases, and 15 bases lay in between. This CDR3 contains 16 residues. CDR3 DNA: TGTGCCAGCAGCTTGGCCGCAGGGGTAGGGACCTACGAGCAGTACTTC. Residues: CASSLAAGVGTYEQYF.

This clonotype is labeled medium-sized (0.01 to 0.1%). The CDR3 DNA reads TGTGCCGCTCCCCCCGGGGACGGCAGAAACACCATATATTTT. Its protein product is CAAPPGDGRNTIYF. This chain connects TRBV24-1 to TRBJ1-3; TRBD1 is a possible D gene (5 bases). This CDR3 contains 14 residues. CDR1 and CDR2 (germline): KGHDR, SFDVKD. V was cut by 12 bases and J by 5 bases, with 19 bases left in between.

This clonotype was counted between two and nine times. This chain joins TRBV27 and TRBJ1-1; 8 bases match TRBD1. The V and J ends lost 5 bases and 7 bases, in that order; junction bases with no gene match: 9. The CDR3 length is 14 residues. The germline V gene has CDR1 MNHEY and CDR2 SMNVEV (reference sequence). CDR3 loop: CASSPGIGTGEAFF. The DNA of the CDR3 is TGTGCCAGCAGTCCTGGGATTGGGACAGGTGAAGCTTTCTTT.

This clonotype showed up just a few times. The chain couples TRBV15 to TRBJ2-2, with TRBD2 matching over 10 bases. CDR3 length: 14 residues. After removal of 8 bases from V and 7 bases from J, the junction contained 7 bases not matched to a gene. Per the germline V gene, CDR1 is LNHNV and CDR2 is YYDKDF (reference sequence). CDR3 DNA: TGTGCCACCCGGGGACTAGCGAATATCGGGGAGCTGTTTTTT. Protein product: CATRGLANIGELFF.

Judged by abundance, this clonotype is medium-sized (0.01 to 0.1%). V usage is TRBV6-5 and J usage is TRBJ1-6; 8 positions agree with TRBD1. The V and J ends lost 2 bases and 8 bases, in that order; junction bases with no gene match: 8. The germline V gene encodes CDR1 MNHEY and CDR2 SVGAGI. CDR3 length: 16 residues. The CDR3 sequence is CASSYTPDREHSPLHF. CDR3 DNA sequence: TGTGCCAGCAGTTACACCCCGGACAGGGAACATTCACCCCTCCACTTT.

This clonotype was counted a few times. The CDR3 protein is CASSETGGGQPQHF. In DNA form, the CDR3 reads TGCGCCAGCAGTGAGACGGGGGGTGGTCAGCCCCAGCATTTT. The gene calls are TRBV10-2 and TRBJ1-5; perhaps TRBD1 as D (5 bases). Trimming removed 2 bases at V and 6 bases at J, with 11 bases between. There are 14 residues in the CDR3. Germline V lookup: CDR1 WSHSY, CDR2 SAAADI.

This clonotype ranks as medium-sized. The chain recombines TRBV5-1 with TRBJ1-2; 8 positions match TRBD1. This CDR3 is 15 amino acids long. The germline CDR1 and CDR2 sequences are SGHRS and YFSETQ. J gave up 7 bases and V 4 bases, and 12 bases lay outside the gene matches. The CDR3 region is CASSTDSGGASGYTF. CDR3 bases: TGCGCCAGCAGCACTGACTCAGGGGGCGCGAGTGGCTACACCTTC.

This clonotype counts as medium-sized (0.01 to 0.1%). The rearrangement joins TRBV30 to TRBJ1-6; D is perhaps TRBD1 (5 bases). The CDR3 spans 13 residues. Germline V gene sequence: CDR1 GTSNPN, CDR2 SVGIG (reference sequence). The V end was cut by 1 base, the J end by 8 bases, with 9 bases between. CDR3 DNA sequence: TGTGCCTGGAGTGATGAGGGGTATTCACCCCTCCACTTT. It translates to CAWSDEGYSPLHF.

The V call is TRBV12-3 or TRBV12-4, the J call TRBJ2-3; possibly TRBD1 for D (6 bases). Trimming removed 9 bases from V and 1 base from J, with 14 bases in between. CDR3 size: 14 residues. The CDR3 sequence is CARKQGAGTDTQYF. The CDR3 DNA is TGTGCCAGGAAACAGGGAGCCGGCACAGATACGCAGTATTTT.

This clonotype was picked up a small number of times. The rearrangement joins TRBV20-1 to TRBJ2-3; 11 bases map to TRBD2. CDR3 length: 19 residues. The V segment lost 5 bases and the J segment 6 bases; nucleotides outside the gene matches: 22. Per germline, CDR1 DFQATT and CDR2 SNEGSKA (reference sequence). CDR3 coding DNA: TGCAGTGCTTCCGGAGGGGGTAGCGGGGGGGCCTCGGTTGGGGATACGCAGTATTTT. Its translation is CSASGGGSGGASVGDTQYF.

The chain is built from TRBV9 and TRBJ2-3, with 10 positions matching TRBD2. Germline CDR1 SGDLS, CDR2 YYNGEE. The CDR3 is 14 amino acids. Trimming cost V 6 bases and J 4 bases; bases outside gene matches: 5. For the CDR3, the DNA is TGTGCCAGCACCTTAGCGGGGGGCGCAGATACGCAGTATTTT. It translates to CASTLAGGADTQYF.

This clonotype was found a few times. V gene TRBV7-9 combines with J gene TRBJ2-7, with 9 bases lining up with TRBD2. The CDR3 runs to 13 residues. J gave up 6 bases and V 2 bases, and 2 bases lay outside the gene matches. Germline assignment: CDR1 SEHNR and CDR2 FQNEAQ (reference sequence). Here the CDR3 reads CASSLSGGLEQYF. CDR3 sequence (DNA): TGTGCCAGCAGCTTAAGCGGGGGGCTCGAGCAGTACTTC.

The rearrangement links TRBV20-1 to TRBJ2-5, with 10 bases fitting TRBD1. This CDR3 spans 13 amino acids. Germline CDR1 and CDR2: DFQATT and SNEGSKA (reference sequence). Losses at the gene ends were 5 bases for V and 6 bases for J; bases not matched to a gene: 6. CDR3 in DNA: TGCAGTGCTTGGACAGGGGGAGGACAGACCCAGTACTTC. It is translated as CSAWTGGGQTQYF.

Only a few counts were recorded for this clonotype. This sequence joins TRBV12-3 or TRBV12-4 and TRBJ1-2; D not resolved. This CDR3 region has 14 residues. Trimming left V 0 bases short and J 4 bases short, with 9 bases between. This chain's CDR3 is CASSLAGSSYGYTF. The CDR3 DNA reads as TGTGCCAGCAGTTTAGCAGGCAGTTCCTATGGCTACACCTTC.

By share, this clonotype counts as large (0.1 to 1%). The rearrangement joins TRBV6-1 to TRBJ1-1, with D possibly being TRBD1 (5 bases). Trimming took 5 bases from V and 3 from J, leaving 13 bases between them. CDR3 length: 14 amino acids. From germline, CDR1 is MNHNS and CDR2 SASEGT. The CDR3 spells CASSRGVGDTEAFF. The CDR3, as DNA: TGTGCCAGCAGTCGTGGCGTAGGGGACACTGAAGCTTTCTTT.

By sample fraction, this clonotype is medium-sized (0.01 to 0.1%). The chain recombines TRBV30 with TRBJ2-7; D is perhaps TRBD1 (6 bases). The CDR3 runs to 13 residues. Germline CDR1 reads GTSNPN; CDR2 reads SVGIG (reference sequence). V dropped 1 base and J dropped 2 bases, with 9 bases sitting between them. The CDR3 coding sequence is TGTGCCTGGAGTGGAGACAGGCCCTACGAGCAGTACTTC. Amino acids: CAWSGDRPYEQYF.

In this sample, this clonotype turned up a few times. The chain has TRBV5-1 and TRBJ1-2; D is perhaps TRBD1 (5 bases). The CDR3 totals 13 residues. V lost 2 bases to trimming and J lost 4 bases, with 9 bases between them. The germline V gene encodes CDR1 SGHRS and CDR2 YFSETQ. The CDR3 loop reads CASSFDRGYGYTF. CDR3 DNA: TGCGCCAGCAGCTTTGATAGGGGCTATGGCTACACCTTC.

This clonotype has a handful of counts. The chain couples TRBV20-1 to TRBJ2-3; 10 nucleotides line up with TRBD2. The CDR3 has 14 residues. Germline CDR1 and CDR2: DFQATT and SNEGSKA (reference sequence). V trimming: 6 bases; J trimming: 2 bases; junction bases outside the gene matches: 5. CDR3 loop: CSAVLAGNTDTQYF. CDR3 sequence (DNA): TGCAGTGCCGTACTAGCGGGGAACACAGATACGCAGTATTTT.